These 10 T cell receptor beta chains came from one sample sequenced in a study of shared clonotypes between healthy human individuals. The naive CD8 fraction comprised CD45RO-negative cells positively selected for CCR7 and excluded terminally differentiated effector memory CD45RA+ cells. Profiled with immunoSEQ multiplex PCR; TCRdb holds only in-frame clones, not every one. The table has around 600,000 clones, roughly 98% seen once. The sequenced material came from naive CD8+ T cells sorted from blood. These receptors originate from a man under 40 in good health.

The count of this clone is one. The junction differs from germline at one of its ends, possibly a read error. V and J are TRBV28 and TRBJ1-5; D is uncertain. The CDR3 length is 12 residues. Germline CDR1 MDHEN, CDR2 SYDVKM. The CDR3: CVSFQVCPPQHF. The CDR3 DNA follows: TGTGTCAGCTTCCAGGTCTGTCCGCCCCAGCATTTT.

The J gene is TRBJ2-1, the V gene TRBV6-5, with D possibly being TRBD2 (5 bases). The CDR3 is 14 residues long. Trimming took 2 bases from V and 6 from J, leaving 11 bases between them. The V gene's germline CDR1 is MNHEY and CDR2 SVGAGI. The CDR3, as DNA: TGTGCCAGCAGTTACGCCGGGGTGGGCAATGAGCAGTTCTTC. Amino acids: CASSYAGVGNEQFF.

The rearrangement joins TRBV7-2 to TRBJ2-1, with D possibly TRBD1 on 6 matching bases. Germline V gene sequence: CDR1 SGHTA, CDR2 FQGNSA. The CDR3 contains 20 residues. V lost 0 bases, J lost 0 bases, and 21 bases lay in between. The CDR3 DNA reads TGTGCCAGCAGCTTAGCCACAGGGCGCGGTAGGGGAAGCTCCTACAATGAGCAGTTCTTC. Its protein is CASSLATGRGRGSSYNEQFF.

This clone was recorded only once. The rearrangement links TRBV7-9 to TRBJ2-3; TRBD2 matches 14 bases. Germline values: CDR1 SEHNR, CDR2 FQNEAQ (reference sequence). CDR3 length equals 19 residues. Germline trimming cut 4 bases from V and 0 bases from J; bases unmatched to any gene: 9. The DNA for the CDR3 is TGTGCCAGCAGCTCAGCTGGGACTAGCGGGAGACCTAGCACAGATACGCAGTATTTT. Translation: CASSSAGTSGRPSTDTQYF.

This chain uses TRBV30 with TRBJ1-5; no firm D call. V was cut by 1 base and J by 5 bases, with 12 bases left in between. The CDR3 loop spans 14 amino acids. Germline V gives CDR1 GTSNPN, CDR2 SVGIG (reference sequence). The CDR3 here is CAWSAGPGDQPQHF. In DNA, the CDR3 is TGTGCCTGGAGTGCGGGCCCCGGAGATCAGCCCCAGCATTTT.

The sample holds one count of this clone. V gene TRBV29-1 combines with J gene TRBJ1-1; D is uncertain. V dropped 6 bases and J dropped 0 bases, with 8 bases sitting between them. There are 12 residues in the CDR3. CDR1 is SQVTM, CDR2 ANQGSEA, per germline. The CDR3 reads CSVQPLNTEAFF. CDR3 nucleotides: TGCAGCGTCCAACCTTTGAACACTGAAGCTTTCTTT.

The gene calls are TRBV5-1 and TRBJ1-1; 7 bases are shared with TRBD1. The V segment lost 4 bases and the J segment 1 base; nucleotides outside the gene matches: 7. The CDR3 sequence is 15 residues long. Germline CDR1 reads SGHRS; CDR2 reads YFSETQ. CDR3 nucleotides: TGCGCCAGCAGCATCCGACAGGGCCAGAACACTGAAGCTTTCTTT. Translated: CASSIRQGQNTEAFF.

The chain combines TRBV7-8 with TRBJ2-3; 8 bases align to TRBD2. Unmatched junction bases numbered 13, after V lost 6 bases and J lost 8 bases. CDR1 and CDR2 from the germline V gene are SGHVS and FQNEAQ. The CDR3 is made up of 15 amino acids. CDR3 nucleotide sequence: TGTGCCAGCAGGCCAAAGCGGGAGAGGGGGGGTACGCAGTATTTT. Translated, it gives CASRPKRERGGTQYF.

This CDR3 reads CASSLTGGPFYEQYF. In DNA form, the CDR3 reads TGTGCCAGCAGTCTAACAGGGGGACCATTTTACGAGCAGTACTTC. The chain has TRBV7-2 and TRBJ2-7; 8 bases line up with TRBD1. Germline loops: CDR1 SGHTA, CDR2 FQGNSA. V was clipped by 6 bases and J by 4 bases; unmatched bases: 11. This CDR3 region has 15 residues.

The chain uses TRBV27 and TRBJ1-5; possibly TRBD1 for D (5 bases). The CDR3 has 14 residues. CDR1 is MNHEY, CDR2 SMNVEV, per germline (reference sequence). The ends were cut back, 5 bases at V and 9 bases at J, with 17 bases in the middle. The CDR3 sequence is CASSQTVTLWPQHF. CDR3 coding DNA: TGTGCCAGCAGTCAGACAGTGACTCTTTGGCCCCAGCATTTT.